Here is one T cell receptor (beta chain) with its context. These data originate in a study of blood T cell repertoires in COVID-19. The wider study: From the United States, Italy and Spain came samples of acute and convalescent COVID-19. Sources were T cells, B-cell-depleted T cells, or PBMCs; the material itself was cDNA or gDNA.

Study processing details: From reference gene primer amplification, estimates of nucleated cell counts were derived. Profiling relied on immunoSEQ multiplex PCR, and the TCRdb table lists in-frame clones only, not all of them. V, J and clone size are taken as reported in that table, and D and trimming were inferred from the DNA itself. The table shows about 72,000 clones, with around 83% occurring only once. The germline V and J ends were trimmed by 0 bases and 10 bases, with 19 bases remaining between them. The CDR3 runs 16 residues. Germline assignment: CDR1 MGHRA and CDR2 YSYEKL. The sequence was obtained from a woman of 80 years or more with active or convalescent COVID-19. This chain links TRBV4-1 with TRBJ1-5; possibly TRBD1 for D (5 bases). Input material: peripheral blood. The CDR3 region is CASSQERDGRNGPQHF. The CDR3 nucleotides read TGCGCCAGCAGCCAAGAGAGGGACGGGAGAAACGGACCCCAGCATTTT.